Listed below are T cell receptor beta chains from one sample, sequenced in a study of T cell responses to AZD1222 COVID-19 vaccine. Sequenced by immunoSEQ multiplex PCR; TCRdb stores in-frame clones only, minus some. The data show some 180,000 clones, roughly nine tenths seen once. This specimen consisted of peripheral blood, obtained 28 days after the second AZD1222 dose. These receptors all stem from an adult who received the AZD1222 COVID-19 vaccine. The CDR3 runs from the conserved cysteine through the conserved F or W. The D gene is left open where the match is weak. Clone size is stated in some rows and not others, as once, few, many or a class when expanded.

TRBV6-2/TRBV6-3	15	few	TRBJ2-5	TRBD1	TGTGCCAGCAGTTACCACGGGACAGGGACGGGGAGCCAGTACTTC	CASSYHGTGTGSQYF
TRBV6-2/TRBV6-3	14	-	TRBJ1-1	-	TGTGCCAGCAGTTTGGACAGATCGAACACTGAAGCTTTCTTT	CASSLDRSNTEAFF
TRBV30	13	-	TRBJ1-6	TRBD1	TGTGCCTGGAGTGGGACAGGGGTTTCACCCCTCCACTTT	CAWSGTGVSPLHF
TRBV10-3	13	-	TRBJ1-2	-	TGTGCCATCAGCGAGACAGGAGCCTATGGCTACACCTTC	CAISETGAYGYTF
TRBV2	15	-	TRBJ2-5	TRBD2	TGTGCCAGCAGTCCCGGGACTAGCGGGGGGTATTTCCAGTACTTC	CASSPGTSGGYFQYF
TRBV7-8	16	-	TRBJ2-1	-	TGTGCCAGCAGCTTAGACGGGGGAGGCGCCTACAATGAGCAGTTCTTC	CASSLDGGGAYNEQFF
TRBV7-9	14	-	TRBJ2-1	-	TGTGCCAGCAGCTTAGGAGCGGGCAAGCGTGAGCAGTTCTTC	CASSLGAGKREQFF
TRBV11-2	14	-	TRBJ2-7	TRBD1	TGTGCCAGCAGCTATTACAGGGGGACCTACGAGCAGTACTTC	CASSYYRGTYEQYF
TRBV7-9	16	-	TRBJ2-5	TRBD2	TGTGCCAGCAGCTTAGGGCTAGCGGGGGCACGGGAGACCCAGTACTTC	CASSLGLAGARETQYF
TRBV18	14	few	TRBJ1-5	-	TGTGCCAGCTCTGGGGCATTGGTCAATCAGCCCCAGCATTTT	CASSGALVNQPQHF
TRBV30	15	-	TRBJ2-3	-	TGTGCCTGGGACCGGACTCCCTGGTTGACAGATACGCAGTATTTT	CAWDRTPWLTDTQYF
TRBV6-5	13	-	TRBJ1-1	TRBD1	TGTGCCAGCAGTCGACAGGGGAACACTGAAGCTTTCTTT	CASSRQGNTEAFF
TRBV4-2	14	once	TRBJ2-7	-	TGTGCCAGCAGCCGCGACACCAATACCTACGAGCAGTACTTC	CASSRDTNTYEQYF
TRBV18	15	-	TRBJ2-7	TRBD1	TGTGCCAGCTCATCAACAGGGGGCTGGCGTTACGAGCAGTACTTC	CASSSTGGWRYEQYF
TRBV20-1	13	-	TRBJ1-3	-	TGCAGTGCTAGTCAGGGGACAGGAAACACCATATATTTT	CSASQGTGNTIYF
TRBV19	16	-	TRBJ2-3	TRBD2	TGTGCCAGTAGTATAGGGACTAGCGGGGTGGAAGATACGCAGTATTTT	CASSIGTSGVEDTQYF
TRBV5-1	15	-	TRBJ1-2	TRBD1	TGCGCCAGCAGCCGACAGGGCTCCTTAAGAGATGGCTACACCTTC	CASSRQGSLRDGYTF
TRBV7-3	17	-	TRBJ2-1	-	TGTGCCAGCAGCTTAGGTCCCCCGGGTGACTCCTACAATGAGCAGTTCTTC	CASSLGPPGDSYNEQFF
TRBV3-1/TRBV3-2	13	-	TRBJ1-1	TRBD1	TGTGCCAGCAGCCACCGACAGGGCCGTGAAGCTTTCTTT	CASSHRQGREAFF
TRBV5-1	14	-	TRBJ2-7	TRBD1	TGCGCCAGCAGCCCCGGGACAGGGATACACGAGCAGTACTTC	CASSPGTGIHEQYF
TRBV25-1	13	-	TRBJ1-5	-	TGTGCCAGCAGTGGTGGAGTTAATCAGCCCCAGCATTTT	CASSGGVNQPQHF
TRBV2	12	-	TRBJ1-5	-	TGTGCCAGCAGCCCCCAGGGCCAGCCCCAGCATTTT	CASSPQGQPQHF
TRBV24-1	17	-	TRBJ2-3	TRBD2	TGTGCCACCAGTGATCCATCCAGCGGGAGCAGGACAGATACGCAGTATTTT	CATSDPSSGSRTDTQYF
TRBV6-1	12	-	TRBJ1-2	-	TGTGCCAGCAGTGAGGGGGCGCGGGGCTACACCTTC	CASSEGARGYTF
TRBV27	16	-	TRBJ2-7	-	TGTGCCAGCGATGACCGTAGGGACATTAGCTCCTACGAGCAGTACTTC	CASDDRRDISSYEQYF
TRBV3-1/TRBV3-2	15	few	TRBJ2-5	TRBD2	TGTGCCAGCAGCCGGAGCGGGGGGGCCCGAGAGACCCAGTACTTC	CASSRSGGARETQYF
TRBV5-1	16	-	TRBJ2-2	-	TGCGCCAGCAGCTTGGTGATCGGAGTGGGCACCGGGGAGCTGTTTTTT	CASSLVIGVGTGELFF
TRBV2	13	-	TRBJ1-1	TRBD1	TGTGCCAGCAGTCGGACAGGACTATCAGAAGCTTTCTTT	CASSRTGLSEAFF
TRBV5-5	15	-	TRBJ2-5	TRBD2	TGTGCCAGCAGCCGGCGGGAGCGCTTTCAAGAGACCCAGTACTTC	CASSRRERFQETQYF
TRBV20-1	14	-	TRBJ2-7	TRBD2	TGCAGTGCTAGTTCCAGCGGGGGGACGTACGAGCAGTACTTC	CSASSSGGTYEQYF
TRBV20-1	15	-	TRBJ2-7	-	TGCAGTGCTAGTCAGGCAGGCGACTCCTCCTACGAGCAGTACTTC	CSASQAGDSSYEQYF
TRBV7-9	13	-	TRBJ1-1	-	TGTGCCAGCCGGGACGGGGGGAACACTGAAGCTTTCTTT	CASRDGGNTEAFF
TRBV12-3/TRBV12-4	13	many	TRBJ1-1	-	TGTGCCAGCAGACGCACGGATTTCACTGAAGCTTTCTTT	CASRRTDFTEAFF
TRBV24-1	10	-	TRBJ1-6	-	TGTCCCCCTCCAGATTCACCCCTCCACTTT	CPPPDSPLHF
TRBV18	13	-	TRBJ1-2	-	TGTGCCAGCTCACCAGGGGCAGGGGATGGCTACACCTTC	CASSPGAGDGYTF
TRBV6-5	15	-	TRBJ2-5	-	TGTGCCAGCAGTTACTCGATTAACCCGCAAGAGGTCCAGTACTTC	CASSYSINPQEVQYF
TRBV7-9	15	-	TRBJ1-1	-	TGTGCCAGCAGCTTAGCTGGGGGGCGTAGCACTGAAGCTTTCTTT	CASSLAGGRSTEAFF
TRBV5-1	14	-	TRBJ1-1	-	TGCGCCAGCAGCTTGATGGTCAGACACACTGAAGCTTTCTTT	CASSLMVRHTEAFF
TRBV5-6	13	-	TRBJ1-4	-	TGTGCCAGCAGCACGGGACTTAATGAAAAACTGTTTTTT	CASSTGLNEKLFF
TRBV5-6	15	-	TRBJ1-2	-	TGTGCCAGCAGCCTGCTTGGAAAGGGGGACTATGGCTACACCTTC	CASSLLGKGDYGYTF
TRBV7-2	16	-	TRBJ2-3	TRBD2	TGTGCCAGCAGCTTAGGGGGACTAGCGACCACAGATACGCAGTATTTT	CASSLGGLATTDTQYF
TRBV5-4	15	-	TRBJ2-3	-	TGTGCCAGCAGCTTGGCGGGGCCCCGCACAGATACGCAGTATTTT	CASSLAGPRTDTQYF
TRBV12-3/TRBV12-4	13	few	TRBJ1-2	-	TGTGCCAGCAGTTTAAACGTTTTCTATGGCTACACCTTC	CASSLNVFYGYTF
TRBV4-1	15	-	TRBJ1-6	-	TGCGCCAGCAGCCAAGGGGGATACTATAATTCACCCCTCCACTTT	CASSQGGYYNSPLHF
TRBV14	14	-	TRBJ2-7	TRBD2	TGTGCCAGCAGCCAGGCGGGAGGGTTCTACGAGCAGTACTTC	CASSQAGGFYEQYF
TRBV11-3	16	-	TRBJ2-2	TRBD2	TGTGCCAGCAGCACCGCGGGAGGGCCTAGCACCGGGGAGCTGTTTTTT	CASSTAGGPSTGELFF